Below, 31 T cell receptor beta chains from the same sample are listed, as sequenced in a study of cytomegalovirus exposure and HLA in healthy donors. Both 60 Vbeta primers and 13 Jbeta primers went into the PCR. The method was immunoSEQ multiplex PCR; TCRdb's version includes in-frame clones alone and lacks a portion of them. The repertoire includes under 150,000 clones, roughly 77% of them detected once, and more than 3% sits in the top ten. The source material was PBMCs. The receptors stem from a female donor in good health and CMV-seronegative.

This clone showed up just a few times. This chain connects TRBV6-6 to TRBJ2-1; D ambiguous. V was trimmed by 2 bases and J by 3 bases, leaving 11 bases between them. Looked up from germline, CDR1 is MNHNY and CDR2 is SVGAGI (reference sequence). The CDR3 is 15 residues long. CDR3 bases: TGTGCCAGCAGTTACGAGGTGACCCGCTACAATGAGCAGTTCTTC. Translation gives CASSYEVTRYNEQFF.

The CDR3 DNA reads as TGTGCCAGCAGCTTAGGCCGAAGGAGCCTCAATCAGCCCCAGCATTTT. Encoded protein: CASSLGRRSLNQPQHF. The chain recombines TRBV7-8 with TRBJ1-5, with D unclear. Germline values: CDR1 SGHVS, CDR2 FQNEAQ. The ends were cut back, 1 base at V and 3 bases at J, with 13 bases in the middle. The CDR3 length is 16 residues.

The rearrangement links TRBV27 to TRBJ1-5, with 8 nucleotides matching TRBD1. Germline V gene lookup returns CDR1 MNHEY and CDR2 SMNVEV (reference sequence). Germline trimming cut 5 bases from V and 4 bases from J; bases unmatched to any gene: 4. This CDR3 is built from 14 residues. The CDR3 spells CASSPRQGNQPQHF. The CDR3 DNA reads as TGTGCCAGCAGTCCTCGACAGGGGAATCAGCCCCAGCATTTT.

This chain uses TRBV5-6 with TRBJ2-7; 8 bases align to TRBD1. The V gene end was trimmed by 4 bases and the J gene end by 4 bases; junction bases not matched to a gene: 10. The CDR3 is 15 amino acids. The germline V gene encodes CDR1 SGHDT and CDR2 YYEEEE. CDR3 protein: CASSPDRGNSYEQYF. CDR3 in DNA: TGTGCCAGCAGCCCAGACAGGGGCAATTCTTACGAGCAGTACTTC.

V usage is TRBV4-1 and J usage is TRBJ1-5, with 8 nucleotides matching TRBD1. The germline CDR1 and CDR2 sequences are MGHRA and YSYEKL. This CDR3 has 16 amino acids. V lost 1 base to trimming and J lost 6 bases; unmatched junction nucleotides: 8. CDR3 in DNA: TGCGCCAGCAGCCAAGGGGGCAGGGGGCTGGGTCAGCCCCAGCATTTT. It specifies CASSQGGRGLGQPQHF.

This clone was picked up a small number of times. The chain recombines TRBV5-6 with TRBJ1-5; TRBD1 matches at 8 bases. The V and J ends lost 3 bases and 1 base, in that order; junction bases with no gene match: 9. The CDR3 extends over 17 amino acids. Germline V gene data show CDR1 as SGHDT and CDR2 as YYEEEE. Here the CDR3 DNA reads TGTGCCAGCAGCTCCGACAGGGGCCGCGAAAGCAATCAGCCCCAGCATTTT. Translated, it gives CASSSDRGRESNQPQHF.

V usage is TRBV27 and J usage is TRBJ2-7, with 9 bases identical to TRBD1. The V gene end was trimmed by 2 bases and the J gene end by 5 bases; junction bases not matched to a gene: 16. The germline V gene has CDR1 MNHEY and CDR2 SMNVEV (reference sequence). The CDR3 is 18 amino acids. The CDR3 region is CASSLGGEVTGGRDEQYF. The CDR3 DNA is TGTGCCAGCAGTTTAGGGGGGGAAGTGACAGGGGGAAGAGACGAGCAGTACTTC.

This clone showed up just a few times. The chain links TRBV27 to TRBJ1-5; D might be TRBD1 (5 bases). This CDR3 is 15 amino acids long. Looked up from germline, CDR1 is MNHEY and CDR2 is SMNVEV (reference sequence). V lost 4 bases, J lost 1 base, and 11 bases lay in between. In DNA, the CDR3 is TGTGCCAGCAGTTCAGCAGGGAGGAGCAATCAGCCCCAGCATTTT. The encoded protein is CASSSAGRSNQPQHF.

This chain connects TRBV10-2 to TRBJ2-7; perhaps TRBD1 as D (6 bases). Germline CDR1 and CDR2: WSHSY and SAAADI. V was trimmed by 5 bases and J by 4 bases, leaving 9 bases between them. This CDR3 region has 12 residues. For the CDR3, the DNA is TGCGCCAGCAGTCCAGGGGAATACGAGCAGTACTTC. As protein: CASSPGEYEQYF.

This chain links TRBV5-4 with TRBJ2-1, with TRBD1 matching over 10 bases. CDR1 is SGHNT and CDR2 is YYREEE in the germline V gene (reference sequence). The CDR3 has 14 residues. V shed 6 bases, J shed 6 bases, and the junction held 6 bases outside the gene matches. This CDR3 reads CASNPTGGFNEQFF. The CDR3 nucleotides are TGTGCCAGCAACCCGACAGGGGGCTTCAATGAGCAGTTCTTC.

The chain is built from TRBV10-3 and TRBJ1-2; TRBD1 matches 7 bases. Germline V gene data show CDR1 as ENHRY and CDR2 as SYGVKD. J gave up 1 base and V 6 bases, and 5 bases lay outside the gene matches. This CDR3 has 14 amino acids. As DNA, the CDR3 is TGTGCCATCAGGGGACAGACTGTTAACTATGGCTACACCTTC. Amino acids: CAIRGQTVNYGYTF.

This clone was observed a few times. The chain combines TRBV28 with TRBJ2-1, with D possibly matching TRBD2 (6 bases). Germline CDR1 MDHEN, CDR2 SYDVKM. Deletions cut 3 bases from V and 0 bases from J, with 12 bases between. This CDR3 region has 16 residues. This chain's CDR3 is CASSFRGLSSYNEQFF. The CDR3, as DNA: TGTGCCAGCAGTTTCCGGGGACTTAGCTCCTACAATGAGCAGTTCTTC.

This CDR3 reads CATSSAAGISNQPQHF. CDR3 DNA sequence: TGTGCCACCAGCAGCGCAGCGGGAATAAGCAATCAGCCCCAGCATTTT. This chain links TRBV15 with TRBJ1-5; D remains ambiguous. Trimming shortened V by 3 bases and J by 1 base, and 13 bases separated the two germline ends. In germline, CDR1 is LNHNV, CDR2 YYDKDF (reference sequence). The CDR3 length is 16 residues.

This clone has only a few counts. The rearrangement links TRBV21-1 to TRBJ1-1; the table's D call, TRBD1, has no DNA check behind it. TRBV21-1 is labeled a pseudogene. This CDR3 is built from 15 residues. In nucleotides, the CDR3 is TGTGCCAGCAGCACACGACAGGGGACGGGCACTGAAGCTTTCTTT. The encoded protein is CASSTRQGTGTEAFF.

The chain employs TRBV7-9 and TRBJ1-1; D is uncertain. Trimming shortened V by 1 base and J by 4 bases, and 10 bases separated the two germline ends. The CDR3 spans 14 residues. Germline CDR1 SEHNR, CDR2 FQNEAQ (reference sequence). DNA for the CDR3: TGTGCCAGCAGCTTAGGAGGGTTGGGCACTGAAGCTTTCTTT. Translation: CASSLGGLGTEAFF.

This clone appeared once. This rearrangement joins TRBV5-6 to TRBJ2-7; D may be TRBD1 (5 bases). V lost 4 bases to trimming and J lost 5 bases, with 10 bases between them. The CDR3 loop spans 12 amino acids. CDR1 and CDR2 from the germline V gene are SGHDT and YYEEEE. As DNA, the CDR3 is TGTGCCAGCAGCCCGCAGGGCAACGAGCAGTACTTC. Its protein is CASSPQGNEQYF.

The V gene is TRBV10-1, the J gene TRBJ2-5, with 11 bases identical to TRBD1. The CDR3 totals 20 residues. The germline V gene has CDR1 WNHNN and CDR2 SYGVQD (reference sequence). V lost 0 bases to trimming and J lost 4 bases; unmatched junction nucleotides: 16. CDR3 DNA: TGCGCCAGCAGTGAGTCGAAGCTCGTGGACAGGGGGCAGATCAGAGAGACCCAGTACTTC. The encoded protein is CASSESKLVDRGQIRETQYF.

This clone was counted only a few times. CDR3 loop: CASSEGGDVTDTQYF. CDR3 DNA sequence: TGTGCCAGCAGTGAGGGGGGGGACGTCACAGATACGCAGTATTTT. V is TRBV6-1 and J is TRBJ2-3; TRBD2 matches at 7 bases. Germline trimming cut 3 bases from V and 2 bases from J; bases unmatched to any gene: 5. The CDR3 spans 15 residues. Germline V gene data show CDR1 as MNHNS and CDR2 as SASEGT.

This sequence joins TRBV7-2 and TRBJ2-3; the match to TRBD2 covers 13 bases. The CDR3 length is 16 residues. Germline V gene sequence: CDR1 SGHTA, CDR2 FQGNSA. Trimming removed 1 base from V and 9 bases from J; junction bases left unmatched: 7. Here the CDR3 DNA reads TGTGCCAGCAGCTTAGGCCGGACTAGCGGGAGATCCACGCAGTATTTT. Translating gives CASSLGRTSGRSTQYF.

The rearrangement links TRBV29-1 to TRBJ2-5; perhaps TRBD1 as D (6 bases). Deletions cut 3 bases from V and 5 bases from J, with 13 bases between. Germline CDR1 reads SQVTM; CDR2 reads ANQGSEA. The CDR3 has 13 residues. The chain's CDR3 is CSVDGRGGETQYF. The CDR3 DNA follows: TGCAGCGTTGACGGCAGGGGCGGGGAGACCCAGTACTTC.

This clone was seen only once. This rearrangement joins TRBV6-1 to TRBJ1-3; weak D call: TRBD1 (5 bases). The germline V and J ends were trimmed by 6 bases and 1 base, with 13 bases remaining between them. The CDR3 length is 15 residues. Per the germline V gene, CDR1 is MNHNS and CDR2 is SASEGT. The DNA of the CDR3 is TGTGCCAGCAGATTAAGTGGGGGGTCTGGAAACACCATATATTTT. Translated: CASRLSGGSGNTIYF.

The J gene is TRBJ2-7, the V gene TRBV29-1, with D maybe TRBD1 (5 bases). This CDR3 region has 13 residues. Germline values: CDR1 SQVTM, CDR2 ANQGSEA. Trimming removed 4 bases from V and 5 bases from J, with 15 bases in between. The CDR3 DNA reads as TGCAGCGTTGGAGCTGACAGTTCGGACGAGCAGTACTTC. Protein product: CSVGADSSDEQYF.

A remark on this clone: A junction end diverges from the germline sequence, so it may reflect a read error. V gene TRBV12-5 combines with J gene TRBJ2-3; D is perhaps TRBD2 (5 bases). This CDR3 has 15 residues. Germline CDR1 and CDR2: LGHNT and FRNRAP. CDR3 sequence: CASDPSGVLYDTQNF. DNA of the CDR3: TGTGCTAGTGACCCAAGCGGAGTGTTGTACGATACGCAGAATTTT.

The chain has TRBV11-3 and TRBJ2-1; D may be TRBD2 (6 bases). The CDR3 has 14 residues. Germline V gives CDR1 SGHNT, CDR2 YENEEA. V was clipped by 5 bases and J by 7 bases, with 15 bases between them. The CDR3 reads CASSPRDSLNEQFF. Here the CDR3 DNA reads TGTGCCAGCAGCCCCCGGGACTCGCTGAATGAGCAGTTCTTC.

This chain connects TRBV7-2 to TRBJ2-1, with no clear D. The germline CDR1 and CDR2 sequences are SGHTA and FQGNSA. The CDR3 runs to 15 residues. The germline V and J ends were trimmed by 3 bases and 0 bases, with 9 bases remaining between them. The CDR3 protein is CASSFDSGSYNEQFF. CDR3 coding DNA: TGTGCCAGCAGCTTTGACTCCGGCTCCTACAATGAGCAGTTCTTC. The full variable domain, in which reference TRBV7-2 and TRBJ2-1 provide the parts outside the CDR3, is GAGVSQSPSNKVTEKGKDVELRCDPISGHTALYWYRQSLGQGLEFLIYFQGNSAPDKSGLPSDRFSAERTGGSVSTLTIQRTQQEDSAVYLCASSFDSGSYNEQFFGPGTRLTVL.

This clone was seen a single time. The gene calls are TRBV27 and TRBJ1-2; D is unresolved. Germline loops: CDR1 MNHEY, CDR2 SMNVEV (reference sequence). Trimming pared 0 bases from V and 8 bases from J, leaving 13 bases between. There are 14 residues in the CDR3. The CDR3 loop reads CASSLSRQIDGYTF. CDR3 sequence (DNA): TGTGCCAGCAGTTTATCGAGGCAGATTGACGGCTACACCTTC.

In this sample, this clone turned up a few times. At one end the junction does not follow the germline gene, possibly because of a read error. This sequence joins TRBV7-7 and TRBJ2-7, with D possibly matching TRBD1 (5 bases). Germline CDR1 reads SSHAT; CDR2 reads FNYEAQ (reference sequence). CDR3 length: 13 residues. CDR3 protein: CASSLAQGYEQYF. Written as DNA, the CDR3 is TGTGCTAGCAGCTTAGCCCAGGGCTACGAGCAGTACTTC.

This rearrangement joins TRBV23-1 to TRBJ1-5; perhaps TRBD1 as D (6 bases). TRBV23-1 is assigned to the ORF class and has an uncertain function. This CDR3 spans 14 amino acids. V lost 6 bases, J lost 6 bases, and 15 bases lay in between. In nucleotides, the CDR3 is TGCGCCAGCAGCTCGAGGGGGAGAGGTCAGCCCCAGCATTTT. It codes for CASSSRGRGQPQHF.

The chain has TRBV25-1 and TRBJ2-3, with 10 bases that match TRBD2. The CDR3 is 17 amino acids. V dropped 2 bases and J dropped 7; count of bases not matched to a gene: 12. The V gene's germline CDR1 is MGHDK and CDR2 SYGVNS. The CDR3 here is CASSEMGWASGGYTQYF. In DNA, the CDR3 is TGTGCCAGCAGTGAAATGGGGTGGGCTAGCGGGGGATATACGCAGTATTTT. The whole variable domain, filled in from reference TRBV25-1 and TRBJ2-3, reads EADIYQTPRYLVIGTGKKITLECSQTMGHDKMYWYQQDPGMELHLIHYSYGVNSTEKGDLSSESTVSRIRTEHFPLTLESARPSHTSQYLCASSEMGWASGGYTQYFGPGTRLTVL.

This clone was seen only once. As DNA, the CDR3 is TGCGCCAGCAGCTTGGACGGGGAGGGAAATGAGCAGTTCTTC. This gives the protein CASSLDGEGNEQFF. This rearrangement joins TRBV5-1 to TRBJ2-1, with 7 nucleotides matching TRBD2. The CDR3 contains 14 residues. Germline lookup yields CDR1 SGHRS and CDR2 YFSETQ. Trimming removed 0 bases from V and 7 bases from J; junction bases left unmatched: 4.

This sequence joins TRBV30 and TRBJ2-1; D possibly corresponds to TRBD1 (5 bases). Germline lookup yields CDR1 GTSNPN and CDR2 SVGIG (reference sequence). Trimming took 1 base from V and 4 from J, leaving 5 bases between them. The CDR3 covers 12 residues. The CDR3 DNA reads as TGTGCCTGGAGTGACAGGTACAATGAGCAGTTCTTC. This translates into CAWSDRYNEQFF.